These 17 T cell receptor beta chains originate from one sample sequenced in a study of early T cells in non-severe SARS-CoV-2 infection. TCRdb processed the 5' RACE reads anew with MiXCR; each CDR3 protein has one entry. The repertoire consists of some 20,000 distinct CDR3 sequences, with about 4.8% occurring once and the leading ten covering under 8.5%. Sequenced sample: whole blood. All receptors derive from an adult who was a healthcare worker with PCR-confirmed SARS-CoV-2 infection or an uninfected control (not recorded which).

This clonotype was observed at least ten times. V gene TRBV14 combines with J gene TRBJ2-5, with a possible D match to TRBD1 (6 bases). The CDR3 consists of 14 residues. V was shortened by 4 bases and J by 2 bases, with 11 bases between the two germline ends. Per the germline V gene, CDR1 is SGHDN and CDR2 is FVKESK. CDR3 DNA: TGTGCCAGCAGCCGGAACAGGGCTCAAGAGACCCAGTACTTC. It encodes CASSRNRAQETQYF. Full variable domain (outside the CDR3, taken from reference TRBV14 and TRBJ2-5): EAGVTQFPSHSVIEKGQTVTLRCDPISGHDNLYWYRRVMGKEIKFLLHFVKESKQDESGMPNNRFLAERTGGTYSTLKVQPAELEDSGVYFCASSRNRAQETQYFGPGTRLLVL.

The table lists this clonotype with many counts. V usage is TRBV4-1 and J usage is TRBJ2-1; D may be TRBD1 (6 bases). This CDR3 has 14 amino acids. Per the germline V gene, CDR1 is MGHRA and CDR2 is YSYEKL. V lost 9 bases and J 7 bases, leaving 19 bases between the germline ends. CDR3 coding DNA: TGCGCCAGTTCACAGGGAGTTGTTTTGAATGAGCAGTTCTTC. Amino acid sequence: CASSQGVVLNEQFF.

This clonotype appeared many times. The chain links TRBV9 to TRBJ2-1; D is ambiguous. The CDR3 contains 15 residues. The V gene's germline CDR1 is SGDLS and CDR2 YYNGEE. Trimming removed 3 bases from V and 2 bases from J, with 12 bases in between. The CDR3, as DNA: TGTGCCAGCAGCGGATCGGGCGGCACCTACAATGAGCAGTTCTTC. Its translation is CASSGSGGTYNEQFF.

This clonotype is deemed medium-sized (0.01 to 0.1%). The chain couples TRBV27 to TRBJ2-7; the match to TRBD1 covers 9 bases. Germline V gene sequence: CDR1 MNHEY, CDR2 SMNVEV (reference sequence). The CDR3 covers 16 residues. V gave up 6 bases and J gave up 7 bases; unmatched junction bases: 16. The CDR3 nucleotides are TGTGCCAGCAGACGCGATACCGGGACAGGGACGTTAGAGCAGTACTTC. It is translated as CASRRDTGTGTLEQYF.

In its sample, this clonotype was seen a few times. The rearrangement uses TRBV28 and TRBJ1-6; D gene ambiguous. This CDR3 contains 15 residues. The ends were cut back, 6 bases at V and 1 base at J, with 10 bases in the middle. Germline CDR1 reads MDHEN; CDR2 reads SYDVKM. The chain's CDR3 is CASSRPGSYNSPLHF. The CDR3 region has the DNA TGTGCCAGCAGCCGCCCGGGATCCTATAATTCACCCCTCCACTTT.

The sample holds a few counts of this clonotype. This chain links TRBV28 with TRBJ1-2; possibly TRBD1 for D (6 bases). This CDR3 is built from 14 residues. V was clipped by 3 bases and J by 2 bases, with 10 bases between them. Germline values: CDR1 MDHEN, CDR2 SYDVKM. The CDR3 DNA reads TGTGCCAGCAGTTTTCGGGGGCGCAACTATGGCTACACCTTC. This codes for CASSFRGRNYGYTF.

This clonotype was detected only a few times. The rearrangement uses TRBV27 and TRBJ1-1; TRBD1 aligns across 10 bases. V was pared by 9 bases and J by 5 bases, with 6 bases of the junction left unmatched. This CDR3 has 13 amino acids. The germline V gene has CDR1 MNHEY and CDR2 SMNVEV (reference sequence). CDR3 sequence: CARSRTGGTEAFF. CDR3 in DNA: TGTGCCAGATCTCGGACAGGGGGAACTGAAGCTTTCTTT.

This clonotype occurred a few times. The chain has TRBV10-3 and TRBJ2-3, with D possibly TRBD2 on 5 matching bases. V lost 3 bases and J 4 bases, leaving 11 bases between the germline ends. The V gene's germline CDR1 is ENHRY and CDR2 SYGVKD. The CDR3 has 14 residues. The CDR3, as DNA: TGTGCCATCAGTGACGGGCGGGCGCCAGATACGCAGTATTTT. It codes for CAISDGRAPDTQYF.

This clonotype has at least ten counts. The rearrangement uses TRBV5-4 and TRBJ2-1; 9 bases are shared with TRBD1. Per germline, CDR1 SGHNT and CDR2 YYREEE (reference sequence). CDR3 size: 16 residues. Unmatched junction bases numbered 8, after V lost 2 bases and J lost 5 bases. The CDR3 DNA is TGTGCCAGCAGCTTTAACAGGGGGCAGGGAAACAATGAGCAGTTCTTC. Protein sequence: CASSFNRGQGNNEQFF. Filled out from reference TRBV5-4 and TRBJ2-1, the complete variable domain reads ETGVTQSPTHLIKTRGQQVTLRCSSQSGHNTVSWYQQALGQGPQFIFQYYREEENGRGNFPPRFSGLQFPNYSSELNVNALELDDSALYLCASSFNRGQGNNEQFFGPGTRLTVL.

This clonotype was seen repeatedly, ten times or more. This chain uses TRBV27 with TRBJ1-6, with D perhaps matching TRBD1 (5 bases). Germline CDR1 is MNHEY and CDR2 is SMNVEV (reference sequence). The CDR3 is made up of 14 amino acids. V lost 4 bases and J 9 bases, leaving 13 bases between the germline ends. The CDR3 DNA is TGTGCCAGCAGTTGGGAAAGGGGACGTTCACCCCTCCACTTT. Amino acid sequence: CASSWERGRSPLHF.

This clonotype has ten or more counts. The V call is TRBV18, the J call TRBJ2-1; D is possibly TRBD1 or TRBD2 (5 bases each). Trimming left V 3 bases short and J 6 bases short, with 18 bases between. This CDR3 has 16 amino acids. Per germline, CDR1 KGHSH and CDR2 LQKENI. The CDR3 region is CASSPLQGEKVNEQFF. CDR3 DNA: TGTGCCAGCTCACCCCTCCAAGGGGAGAAGGTCAATGAGCAGTTCTTC.

This clonotype was recorded at least ten times. This rearrangement joins TRBV5-1 to TRBJ2-3; D is undetermined. V dropped 0 bases and J dropped 1 base, with 15 bases sitting between them. Germline V CDR1 and CDR2: SGHRS, YFSETQ. CDR3 length equals 17 residues. The CDR3 loop reads CASSLAQTADRTDTQYF. DNA for the CDR3: TGCGCCAGCAGCTTGGCCCAGACCGCCGACCGCACAGATACGCAGTATTTT.

Ten or more counts support this clonotype. The chain joins TRBV7-9 to TRBJ1-3; 9 positions match TRBD1. CDR1 and CDR2 from the germline V gene are SEHNR and FQNEAQ (reference sequence). V shed 5 bases and J 4 bases; nucleotides not matched to a gene: 6. The CDR3 has 15 residues. The CDR3 coding sequence is TGTGCCAGCAGCCATGGGACAGGGATCGGAAACACCATATATTTT. This encodes CASSHGTGIGNTIYF.

This clonotype was picked up many times. The chain combines TRBV7-6 with TRBJ2-5, with D possibly matching TRBD1 (6 bases). The CDR3 spans 15 residues. Trimming pared 5 bases from V and 1 base from J, leaving 14 bases between. Germline CDR1 SGHVS, CDR2 FNYEAQ. The DNA of the CDR3 is TGTGCCAGCAGCCCAGGACAGTTTCGCCAAGAGACCCAGTACTTC. This encodes CASSPGQFRQETQYF.

The sample holds many counts of this clonotype. The gene calls are TRBV6-5 and TRBJ2-1, with 7 nucleotides matching TRBD1. Looked up from germline, CDR1 is MNHEY and CDR2 is SVGAGI. The J segment lost 0 bases and the V segment lost 2 bases, leaving 1 base of the junction unmatched. This CDR3 comprises 15 residues. The CDR3 here is CASSYGTASYNEQFF. CDR3 coding DNA: TGTGCCAGCAGTTACGGGACAGCCTCCTACAATGAGCAGTTCTTC.

This clonotype has at least ten counts. The chain combines TRBV9 with TRBJ1-5; 7 nucleotides align to TRBD1. The length of the CDR3 is 14 residues. Germline loops: CDR1 SGDLS, CDR2 YYNGEE. V lost 3 bases, J lost 9 bases, and 9 bases stayed unmatched. In DNA, the CDR3 is TGTGCCAGCAGCGCCACAGGGGCTATCGGGCCCCAGCATTTT. It translates to CASSATGAIGPQHF.

This clonotype showed up many times. The V and J genes are TRBV5-1 and TRBJ2-3; the match to TRBD1 covers 7 bases. Germline loops: CDR1 SGHRS, CDR2 YFSETQ. V shed 0 bases, J shed 0 bases, and the junction held 4 bases outside the gene matches. The CDR3 is 16 amino acids. The CDR3 DNA follows: TGCGCCAGCAGCTTGGCGGGACAGATTAGCACAGATACGCAGTATTTT. Protein product: CASSLAGQISTDTQYF.